A single sample gave rise to the 10 T cell receptor beta chains below, sequenced in a study of blood T cell repertoires in COVID-19. Some clones are missing from TCRdb's copy, which holds only in-frame ones; the method was immunoSEQ multiplex PCR. This sample yields roughly 250,000 clones, of which roughly 88% are seen a single time; 1.2% belongs to the top ten. The specimen sequenced was PBMCs or T cells enriched from blood (not recorded which). These receptors all come from a woman aged 40 to 49 with acute COVID-19.

The chain couples TRBV7-9 to TRBJ1-3; 7 positions match TRBD1. This CDR3 has 16 residues. Trimming took 2 bases from V and 2 from J; bases not matched to a gene: 6. The germline gives CDR1 SEHNR, CDR2 FQNEAQ (reference sequence). The CDR3 DNA reads as TGTGCCAGCAGCTTACCATCCCAGGGGGCTGGAAACACCATATATTTT. Translation: CASSLPSQGAGNTIYF.

The rearrangement links TRBV28 to TRBJ1-3, with D maybe TRBD1 (6 bases). Trimming stripped 3 bases from V and 3 bases from J, with 18 bases between. Germline CDR1 MDHEN, CDR2 SYDVKM. This CDR3 is 17 amino acids long. In DNA form, the CDR3 reads TGTGCCAGCAGTTTGGAAACAGGGTTGTGGGTTGGAAACACCATATATTTT. Protein: CASSLETGLWVGNTIYF.

The chain couples TRBV5-1 to TRBJ1-4, with 10 bases identical to TRBD1. CDR1 and CDR2 from the germline V gene are SGHRS and YFSETQ. The CDR3 has 14 residues. The V segment lost 4 bases and the J segment 6 bases; nucleotides outside the gene matches: 3. DNA of the CDR3: TGCGCCAGCAGCACCGGACAGGGGGATGAAAAACTGTTTTTT. This codes for CASSTGQGDEKLFF.

The chain joins TRBV28 to TRBJ1-6, with a weak D call TRBD1 (6 bases). The CDR3 runs 15 residues. The V gene lost 4 bases and the J gene lost 2 bases, with 9 bases spanning the gap. Germline V gene data show CDR1 as MDHEN and CDR2 as SYDVKM. Here the CDR3 reads CASSSTGPYNSPLHF. CDR3 bases: TGTGCCAGCAGTTCCACAGGGCCCTATAATTCACCCCTCCACTTT.

This chain uses TRBV30 with TRBJ2-2; 7 positions match TRBD1. The CDR3 length is 15 residues. With 0 bases clipped from V and 3 bases from J, the junction kept 4 bases outside the gene matches. Germline CDR1 GTSNPN, CDR2 SVGIG (reference sequence). In DNA, the CDR3 is TGTGCCTGGAGTGTAGGCAGGGGGTACACCGGGGAGCTGTTTTTT. It codes for CAWSVGRGYTGELFF.

The V call is TRBV9, the J call TRBJ1-5; tentative D call: TRBD1 (6 bases). The CDR3 spans 15 residues. V was cut by 5 bases and J by 0 bases, with 12 bases left in between. The V gene's germline CDR1 is SGDLS and CDR2 YYNGEE. CDR3 nucleotides: TGTGCCAGCAGTCTAACAGGGAATAGCAATCAGCCCCAGCATTTT. This translates into CASSLTGNSNQPQHF.

The rearrangement joins TRBV2 to TRBJ2-7; D is ambiguous. The CDR3 extends over 11 amino acids. The germline V gene has CDR1 SNHLY and CDR2 FYNNEI. V was clipped by 8 bases and J by 3 bases, with 8 bases between them. The CDR3, as DNA: TGTGCCAGCGCATTAGACTACGAGCAGTACTTC. Its protein product is CASALDYEQYF.

The V call is TRBV4-1, the J call TRBJ2-1, with D possibly TRBD2 on 6 matching bases. CDR3 length: 17 amino acids. Trimming pared 3 bases from V and 1 base from J, leaving 16 bases between. Germline V gene sequence: CDR1 MGHRA, CDR2 YSYEKL. CDR3 in amino acids: CASSQPRLVRSYNEQFF. The DNA of the CDR3 is TGCGCCAGCAGCCAGCCGAGACTAGTTCGGTCCTACAATGAGCAGTTCTTC.

V usage is TRBV13 and J usage is TRBJ1-2; 10 nucleotides agree with TRBD1. The germline gives CDR1 PRHDT, CDR2 FYEKMQ (reference sequence). Germline trimming cut 10 bases from V and 6 bases from J; bases unmatched to any gene: 8. CDR3 length equals 13 residues. CDR3 in amino acids: CATPGQGIHGYTF. In DNA form, the CDR3 reads TGTGCCACCCCGGGACAGGGGATTCATGGCTACACCTTC.

CDR3 in amino acids: CASSALVNEQFF. Written as DNA, the CDR3 is TGTGCCAGCAGCGCTCTAGTTAATGAGCAGTTCTTC. The rearrangement joins TRBV9 to TRBJ2-1; D gene ambiguous. CDR3 size: 12 residues. Germline values: CDR1 SGDLS, CDR2 YYNGEE. Trimming cost V 3 bases and J 7 bases, with 8 bases left between them.